Below, 15 T cell receptor beta chains from the same sample are listed, as sequenced in a study of human T cells and chemical hapten exposure. Via MiXCR, TCRdb re-called the RACE reads, giving one row per CDR3 protein. The sample lists 95,000 to 150,000 distinct CDR3 sequences; roughly 14% were seen once. Time point noted: pre-sensitization, week 0. Treatment in this sample: therapeutic diphenylcyclopropenone sensitization with weekly scalp DPC. The sample in question was whole blood, obtained in connection with sensitization to the hapten diphenylcyclopropenone (DPC). The receptors stem from a woman in her late teens or twenties with alopecia areata. Some clones in this sample may be carry-over from other donors' samples.

This clonotype has at least ten counts. The V gene is TRBV19, the J gene TRBJ2-7; the D gene is possibly TRBD2 (6 bases). Germline V CDR1 and CDR2: LNHDA, SQIVND (reference sequence). The CDR3 consists of 14 residues. V gave up 5 bases and J gave up 1 base, with 12 bases separating them. The CDR3: CASSRGTPSYEQYF. The CDR3 region has the DNA TGTGCCAGTAGTCGGGGGACGCCTTCCTACGAGCAGTACTTC. The entire variable domain, with the rest obtained from reference TRBV19 and TRBJ2-7, is as follows: DGGITQSPKYLFRKEGQNVTLSCEQNLNHDAMYWYRQDPGQGLRLIYYSQIVNDFQKGDIAEGYSVSREKKESFPLTVTSAQKNPTAFYLCASSRGTPSYEQYFGPGTRLTVT.

There are a few counts of this clonotype. V usage is TRBV20-1 and J usage is TRBJ2-7, with 7 bases aligning to TRBD1. CDR1 is DFQATT and CDR2 is SNEGSKA in the germline V gene (reference sequence). This CDR3 comprises 14 residues. The V and J ends lost 2 bases and 1 base, in that order; junction bases with no gene match: 5. CDR3 amino acids: CSARKGALSYEQYF. The CDR3 nucleotides read TGCAGTGCTAGAAAGGGGGCGCTTTCCTACGAGCAGTACTTC.

This clonotype has more than one count but fewer than ten. The gene calls are TRBV20-1 and TRBJ2-7; D remains ambiguous. Trimming cost V 4 bases and J 3 bases, with 19 bases left between them. Germline V gene lookup returns CDR1 DFQATT and CDR2 SNEGSKA (reference sequence). The CDR3 totals 15 residues. This chain's CDR3 is CSATLPTLGNYEQYF. DNA of the CDR3: TGCAGTGCTACCCTTCCCACGCTGGGGAACTACGAGCAGTACTTC.

The chain carries TRBV5-1 and TRBJ1-2, with 8 bases that match TRBD1. Looked up from germline, CDR1 is SGHRS and CDR2 is YFSETQ. V was pared by 5 bases and J by 8 bases, with 17 bases of the junction left unmatched. The CDR3 consists of 16 residues. This chain's CDR3 is CASSITQGELGGGYTF. The DNA for the CDR3 is TGCGCCAGCAGTATAACACAGGGGGAGCTTGGTGGCGGCTACACCTTC.

The chain couples TRBV5-6 to TRBJ2-7, with 7 bases that match TRBD1. V shed 4 bases, J shed 2 bases, and the junction held 6 bases outside the gene matches. The germline CDR1 and CDR2 sequences are SGHDT and YYEEEE. This CDR3 region has 14 residues. As DNA, the CDR3 is TGTGCCAGCAGCACCCGACAGGGTCCCTACGAGCAGTACTTC. Translated: CASSTRQGPYEQYF.

At least ten counts were recorded for this clonotype. The chain carries TRBV4-3 and TRBJ2-6; no reliable D call. The ends were cut back, 1 base at V and 0 bases at J, with 13 bases in the middle. The CDR3 has 18 amino acids. The V gene's germline CDR1 is LGHNA and CDR2 YSLEER. The CDR3 protein is CASSQAVILPSGANVLTF. The CDR3 nucleotides are TGCGCCAGCAGCCAAGCGGTCATTCTCCCCTCTGGGGCCAACGTCCTGACTTTC.

This chain uses TRBV28 with TRBJ2-1; the D is unclear. This CDR3 has 11 residues. Trimming took 5 bases from V and 7 from J, leaving 6 bases between them. Germline-derived CDR1 and CDR2 are MDHEN and SYDVKM. CDR3 coding DNA: TGTGCCAGCAGTCCAAGGAATGAGCAGTTCTTC. Its translation is CASSPRNEQFF.

The table lists this clonotype with many counts. The genes are TRBV7-2 and TRBJ2-7; D may match TRBD1 or TRBD2 (6 bases each). V was cut by 5 bases and J by 6 bases, with 20 bases left in between. Germline CDR1 and CDR2: SGHTA and FQGNSA. The CDR3 consists of 15 residues. The CDR3 DNA reads as TGTGCCAGCAGCCCTAGAGGTGGAGGGGGGTTCGAGCAGTACTTC. Translation: CASSPRGGGGFEQYF.

This chain's CDR3 is CASSDSPEGDEQFF. The CDR3 DNA is TGTGCCAGCAGTGACTCCCCAGAAGGGGATGAGCAGTTCTTC. The chain joins TRBV6-4 to TRBJ2-1; a weak D match, TRBD1 (5 bases). The CDR3 is made up of 14 amino acids. V gave up 0 bases and J gave up 8 bases, with 11 bases separating them. Per germline, CDR1 MRHNA and CDR2 SNTAGT.

V is TRBV3-1 and J is TRBJ1-3, with TRBD1 as a possible D gene (5 bases). Trimming took off 3 bases at V and 0 bases at J, with 6 bases between the two ends. Germline values: CDR1 LGHDT, CDR2 YNNKEL (reference sequence). The length of the CDR3 is 14 residues. CDR3 region: CASSHRASGNTIYF. CDR3 coding DNA: TGTGCCAGCAGCCACAGGGCCTCTGGAAACACCATATATTTT.

This clonotype came up many times. The CDR3 DNA is TGTGCCAGCAGTCGCACCCAGATAGGCACCGGGGAGCTGTTTTTT. This gives the protein CASSRTQIGTGELFF. This chain links TRBV6-2 or TRBV6-3 with TRBJ2-2; D remains unclear. The CDR3 has 15 amino acids. Germline V gives CDR1 MNHEY, CDR2 SVGEGT. V was trimmed by 5 bases and J by 4 bases, leaving 14 bases between them.

This clonotype was picked up one time. The gene calls are TRBV28 and TRBJ1-5, with D possibly matching TRBD1 (5 bases). Germline V CDR1 and CDR2: MDHEN, SYDVKM. The CDR3 is 13 residues long. Deletions cut 7 bases from V and 3 bases from J, with 10 bases between. Written as DNA, the CDR3 is TGTGCCAGCACCTGGGGCACCAATCAGCCCCAGCATTTT. It codes for CASTWGTNQPQHF.

The table lists this clonotype with a few counts. The V and J genes are TRBV5-1 and TRBJ2-5; 14 nucleotides match TRBD2. V lost 1 base and J lost 2; bases outside the gene matches: 10. Germline CDR1 reads SGHRS; CDR2 reads YFSETQ. This CDR3 contains 19 residues. The DNA of the CDR3 is TGCGCCAGCAGCTTGAGGTCGGGACTAGCGGGGGCCAGACAAGAGACCCAGTACTTC. Translating it yields CASSLRSGLAGARQETQYF.

On this clonotype: Given a much more abundant clone one base away, this may be a read error. Because the CDR3 is missing its conserved closing phenylalanine or tryptophan, this is likely a read error. This chain links TRBV4-3 with TRBJ2-2; D gene uncertain. V shed 0 bases and J shed 1 base, with 9 bases lying between them. This CDR3 region has 16 residues. Per germline, CDR1 LGHNA and CDR2 YSLEER. In nucleotides, the CDR3 is TGCGCCAGCAGCCAAGAGGTCACCCTGAACACCGGGGAGCTGTTTCTT. Translation gives CASSQEVTLNTGELFL.

This clonotype was counted many times. This chain uses TRBV15 with TRBJ2-7, with TRBD1 as a possible D gene (6 bases). This CDR3 contains 16 residues. The ends were cut back, 1 base at V and 3 bases at J, with 16 bases in the middle. Germline assignment: CDR1 LNHNV and CDR2 YYDKDF (reference sequence). The CDR3 nucleotides read TGTGCCACCAGCAGAGGGACAGCCATCGGATTCTACGAGCAGTACTTC. The encoded protein is CATSRGTAIGFYEQYF.